The rows below give T cell receptor beta chains drawn from one sample of a study of blood T cell repertoires in COVID-19. Some clones are missing from TCRdb's copy, which holds only in-frame ones; the method was immunoSEQ multiplex PCR. There are fewer than 50,000 clones in the sample; approximately 80% occur only once, and around 20% lies in the top ten. The sample consisted of peripheral blood. The source is a man aged 70-80 years with acute or convalescent COVID-19. CDR3s include the opening cysteine and the closing phenylalanine or tryptophan. D genes are given only for firm matches. Size tells how often a clone was seen (once, few, many) or the class of an expanded clone, and some rows leave it out.

>TRBJ2-7|.|TRBV7-9|.
CASSLVEINEQYF
TGTGCCAGCAGCTTAGTGGAGATTAACGAGCAGTACTTC
>TRBJ2-2|.|TRBV5-6|.
CASSLDRSGELFF
TGTGCCAGCAGCTTGGACAGGTCCGGGGAGCTGTTTTTT
>TRBJ1-6|.|TRBV7-2|.
CASSFGTSSPLHF
TGTGCCAGCAGCTTCGGGACTAGTTCACCCCTCCACTTT
>TRBJ2-1|.|TRBV14|.
CASSHRGTGNDEQFF
TGTGCCAGCAGCCATAGGGGTACAGGGAACGATGAGCAGTTCTTC
>TRBJ1-6|TRBD1|TRBV3-1/TRBV3-2|.
CASSHSKVLRGTENSPLHF
TGTGCCAGCAGCCATTCCAAGGTACTTAGAGGGACAGAGAATTCACCCCTCCACTTT
>TRBJ1-1|.|TRBV28|few
CASSLSGRAFF
TGTGCCAGCAGTTTATCGGGAAGAGCTTTCTTT
>TRBJ1-2|TRBD1|TRBV4-3|.
CASSPVGQGVYGYTF
TGCGCCAGCAGCCCCGTCGGCCAGGGGGTCTATGGCTACACCTTC
>TRBJ2-1|.|TRBV6-2/TRBV6-3|.
CASSLLTSQGRNEQFF
TGTGCCAGCAGCCTACTTACTAGTCAAGGCCGCAATGAGCAGTTCTTC
>TRBJ1-4|.|TRBV19|few
CASSSRTVSATNEKLFF
TGTGCCAGTAGTTCCCGGACAGTTTCTGCAACTAATGAAAAACTGTTTTTT
>TRBJ1-1|.|TRBV7-8|.
CASSTLGRGQGFTEAFF
TGTGCCAGCAGCACGCTTGGGCGGGGCCAAGGATTCACTGAAGCTTTCTTT
>TRBJ2-3|TRBD1|TRBV11-2|.
CASSLGGQGANTQYF
TGTGCCAGCAGCTTAGGGGGACAGGGGGCAAATACGCAGTATTTT
>TRBJ1-1|.|TRBV6-5|.
CASSPFLGFSTEAFF
TGTGCCAGCAGCCCCTTCCTCGGGTTCAGCACTGAAGCTTTCTTT
>TRBJ1-4|.|TRBV19|once
CASSPGYSVATNEKLFF
TGTGCCAGTAGCCCGGGGTACAGCGTTGCAACTAATGAAAAACTGTTTTTT
>TRBJ1-1|.|TRBV5-1|.
CASSSQGGYMNTEAFF
TGCGCCAGCAGCTCACAGGGTGGTTACATGAACACTGAAGCTTTCTTT